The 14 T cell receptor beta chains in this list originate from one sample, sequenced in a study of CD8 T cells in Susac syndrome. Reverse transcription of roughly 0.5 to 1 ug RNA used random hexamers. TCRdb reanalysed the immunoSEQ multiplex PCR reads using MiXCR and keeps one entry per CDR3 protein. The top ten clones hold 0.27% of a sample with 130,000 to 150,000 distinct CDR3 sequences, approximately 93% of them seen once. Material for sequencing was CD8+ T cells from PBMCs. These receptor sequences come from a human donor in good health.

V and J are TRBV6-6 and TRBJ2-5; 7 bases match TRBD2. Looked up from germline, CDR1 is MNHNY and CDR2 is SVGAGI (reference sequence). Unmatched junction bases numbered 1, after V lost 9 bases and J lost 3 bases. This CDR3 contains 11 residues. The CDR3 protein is CARGGEETQYF. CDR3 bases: TGTGCCAGGGGGGGGGAAGAGACCCAGTACTTC.

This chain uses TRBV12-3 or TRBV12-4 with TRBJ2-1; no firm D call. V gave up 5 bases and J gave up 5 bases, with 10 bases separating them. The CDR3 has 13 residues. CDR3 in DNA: TGTGCCAGCAGTCTCTACACCGACAATGAGCAGTTCTTC. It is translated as CASSLYTDNEQFF.

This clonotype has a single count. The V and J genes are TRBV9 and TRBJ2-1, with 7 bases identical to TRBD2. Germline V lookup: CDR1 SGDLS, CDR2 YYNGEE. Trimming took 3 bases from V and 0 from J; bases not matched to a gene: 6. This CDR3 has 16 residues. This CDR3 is CASSGTSASSYNEQFF. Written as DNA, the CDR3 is TGTGCCAGCAGCGGTACTAGCGCTAGCTCCTACAATGAGCAGTTCTTC.

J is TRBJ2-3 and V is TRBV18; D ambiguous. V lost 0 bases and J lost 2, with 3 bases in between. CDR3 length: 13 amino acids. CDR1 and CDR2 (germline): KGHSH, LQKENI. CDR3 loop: CASSPPFTDTQYF. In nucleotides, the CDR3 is TGTGCCAGCTCACCACCTTTCACAGATACGCAGTATTTT.

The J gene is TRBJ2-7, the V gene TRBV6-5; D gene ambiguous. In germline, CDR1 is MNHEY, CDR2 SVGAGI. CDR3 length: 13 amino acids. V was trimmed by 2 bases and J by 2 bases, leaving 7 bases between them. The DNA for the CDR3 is TGTGCCAGCAGTTACGCCAGTACCTACGAGCAGTACTTC. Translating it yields CASSYASTYEQYF.

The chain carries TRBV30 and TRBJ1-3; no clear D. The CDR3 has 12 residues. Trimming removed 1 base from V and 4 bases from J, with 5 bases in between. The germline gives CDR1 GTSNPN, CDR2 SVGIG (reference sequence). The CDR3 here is CAWSEAGNTIYF. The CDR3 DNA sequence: TGTGCCTGGAGTGAGGCAGGAAACACCATATATTTT.

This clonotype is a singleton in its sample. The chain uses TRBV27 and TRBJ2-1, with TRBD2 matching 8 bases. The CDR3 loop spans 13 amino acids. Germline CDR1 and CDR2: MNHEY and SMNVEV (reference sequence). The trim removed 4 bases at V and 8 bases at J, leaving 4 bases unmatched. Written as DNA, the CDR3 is TGTGCCAGCAGTTGGGCTAGCGGGTATGAGCAGTTCTTC. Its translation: CASSWASGYEQFF.

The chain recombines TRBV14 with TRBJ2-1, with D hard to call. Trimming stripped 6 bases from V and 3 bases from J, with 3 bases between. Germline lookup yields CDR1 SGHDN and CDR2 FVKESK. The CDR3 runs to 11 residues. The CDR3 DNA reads TGTGCCAGCAGGCACTACAATGAGCAGTTCTTC. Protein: CASRHYNEQFF.

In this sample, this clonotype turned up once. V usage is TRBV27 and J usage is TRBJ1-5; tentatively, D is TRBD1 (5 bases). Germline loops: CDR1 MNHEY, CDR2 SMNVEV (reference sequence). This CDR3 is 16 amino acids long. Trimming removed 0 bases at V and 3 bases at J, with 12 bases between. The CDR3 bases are TGTGCCAGCAGTTTATCTATAACAGGCGCCAATCAGCCCCAGCATTTT. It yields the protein CASSLSITGANQPQHF.

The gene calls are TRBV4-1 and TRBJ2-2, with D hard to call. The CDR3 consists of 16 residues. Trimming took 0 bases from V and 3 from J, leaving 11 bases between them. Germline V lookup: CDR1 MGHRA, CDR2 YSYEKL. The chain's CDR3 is CASSQEAPVYTGELFF. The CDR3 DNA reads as TGCGCCAGCAGCCAAGAGGCCCCGGTTTACACCGGGGAGCTGTTTTTT.

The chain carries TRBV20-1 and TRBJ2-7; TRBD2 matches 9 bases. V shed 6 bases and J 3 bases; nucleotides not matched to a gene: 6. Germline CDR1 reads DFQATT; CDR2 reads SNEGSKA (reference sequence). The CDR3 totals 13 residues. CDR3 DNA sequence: TGCAGTGCCCCCCGGACTAGCGTCTACGAGCAGTACTTC. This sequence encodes CSAPRTSVYEQYF.

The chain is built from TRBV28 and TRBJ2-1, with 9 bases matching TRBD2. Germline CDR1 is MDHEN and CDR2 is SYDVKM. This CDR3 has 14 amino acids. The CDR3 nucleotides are TGTCGAACCGAGGCTAGCGGGAATGTGAATGAGCAGTTCTTC. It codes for CRTEASGNVNEQFF.

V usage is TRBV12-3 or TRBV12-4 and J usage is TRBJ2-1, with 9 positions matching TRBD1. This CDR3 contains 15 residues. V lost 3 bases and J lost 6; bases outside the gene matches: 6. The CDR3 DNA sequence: TGTGCCAGCAGTTTCAGGACAGGGGAAACCAATGAGCAGTTCTTC. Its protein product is CASSFRTGETNEQFF.

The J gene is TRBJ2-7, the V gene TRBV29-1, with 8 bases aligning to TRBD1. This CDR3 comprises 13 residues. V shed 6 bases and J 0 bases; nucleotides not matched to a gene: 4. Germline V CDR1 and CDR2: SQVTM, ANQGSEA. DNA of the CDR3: TGCAGCGTCAGGGACAGGAACTCCTACGAGCAGTACTTC. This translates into CSVRDRNSYEQYF.